This T cell receptor (beta chain) stems from a study of radiotherapy plus CTLA-4 blockade in lung cancer. Study-level points and caveats: Expansion in blood of tumor-derived TCR clones was seen after radiotherapy plus ipilimumab.

The CDR3 is made up of 15 amino acids. The germline gives CDR1 MGHRA, CDR2 YSYEKL. V lost 1 base and J lost 8; bases outside the gene matches: 8. Assay: immunoSEQ multiplex PCR; the TCRdb copy retains only in-frame clones and omits some. The table lists roughly 42,000 clones, 75% to 80% of them singletons, with 20% to 30% in the top ten. A few counts support this clone. Its matching antigen is unknown. The rearrangement uses TRBV4-1 and TRBJ1-3; TRBD1 matches at 7 bases. The sequencing here drew on peripheral blood, taken from a patient treated with radiotherapy plus ipilimumab. This TCR was sampled from a human donor with non-small cell lung cancer that progressed on radiotherapy plus ipilimumab. The CDR3 coding sequence is TGCGCCAGCAGCCAAGGACAGGGCTACGGCGACACCATATATTTT. It yields the protein CASSQGQGYGDTIYF.